Following are 2 T cell receptor beta chains from one sample sequenced in a study of T cells after posttransplantation cyclophosphamide. Busulfan-fludarabine conditioning, marrow transplant, and cyclophosphamide on days +3 and +4 were administered. Assay used: immunoSEQ multiplex PCR; TCRdb lists only in-frame clones, some missing. This table holds some 43,000 clones, 90% found once. The sample in question was PBMCs, obtained around 60 days after allogeneic stem cell transplant with posttransplant cyclophosphamide. The receptors shown here come from a male patient aged 60-69 years who received an allogeneic stem cell transplant from a related donor and was CMV-positive. Part of the T cell pool may stem from the graft donor.

The J gene is TRBJ2-1, the V gene TRBV5-1, with 8 positions matching TRBD2. Germline V gene sequence: CDR1 SGHRS, CDR2 YFSETQ. CDR3 size: 13 residues. V shed 6 bases, J shed 6 bases, and the junction held 5 bases outside the gene matches. CDR3 sequence: CASTSRGGNEQFF. CDR3 nucleotides: TGCGCCAGCACCTCCCGGGGGGGCAATGAGCAGTTCTTC.

The chain is built from TRBV2 and TRBJ2-2; TRBD2 matches at 16 bases. Per the germline V gene, CDR1 is SNHLY and CDR2 is FYNNEI. The CDR3 length is 18 residues. The J segment lost 5 bases and the V segment lost 2 bases, leaving 5 bases of the junction unmatched. DNA of the CDR3: TGTGCCAGCAGTGAACGGGGACTAGCGGGGGGGCGTACCGGGGAGCTGTTTTTT. Its protein product is CASSERGLAGGRTGELFF.